This is a list of T cell receptor beta chains from one sample in a study of blood T cell repertoires in COVID-19. Profiled with immunoSEQ multiplex PCR; TCRdb holds only in-frame clones, not every one. The table records 400,000 to 500,000 clones, around nine tenths of them present only once. Sequencing was done on a sample of PBMCs or T cells enriched from blood (not recorded which). These receptors were obtained from a woman aged 40 to 50 who had recovered from COVID-19. Both conserved end residues are part of each CDR3. The order of the fields is clone size, J gene, V gene, D gene, CDR3 protein, CDR3 DNA. D genes are given only for firm matches. The size field is filled for only some rows; it gives once, few, many or a size class.

clone size: .
J gene: TRBJ1-4
V gene: TRBV11-2
D gene: .
CDR3 protein: CASSLGPMTSGGYEKLFF
CDR3 DNA: TGTGCCAGCAGCTTAGGTCCCATGACCTCAGGCGGGTATGAAAAACTGTTTTTT

clone size: .
J gene: TRBJ2-7
V gene: TRBV24-1
D gene: .
CDR3 protein: CATSDSGVLYF
CDR3 DNA: TGTGCCACCAGCGACTCCGGGGTTCTGTACTTC

clone size: .
J gene: TRBJ2-7
V gene: TRBV15
D gene: TRBD2
CDR3 protein: CATSTSSGRSYEQYF
CDR3 DNA: TGTGCCACCAGCACCTCTAGCGGGAGGTCCTACGAGCAGTACTTC

clone size: few
J gene: TRBJ2-2
V gene: TRBV30
D gene: TRBD1
CDR3 protein: CAWSRTGTTGELFF
CDR3 DNA: TGTGCCTGGAGTCGGACAGGGACAACCGGGGAGCTGTTTTTT

clone size: .
J gene: TRBJ2-1
V gene: TRBV24-1
D gene: TRBD2
CDR3 protein: CATSDPGLGSHEQFF
CDR3 DNA: TGTGCCACCAGTGATCCGGGACTAGGCTCCCATGAGCAGTTCTTC

clone size: .
J gene: TRBJ1-5
V gene: TRBV6-2/TRBV6-3
D gene: .
CDR3 protein: CASTPAGRGNQPQHF
CDR3 DNA: TGTGCCAGCACCCCCGCCGGACGGGGGAATCAGCCCCAGCATTTT

clone size: once
J gene: TRBJ2-3
V gene: TRBV3-1/TRBV3-2
D gene: TRBD1
CDR3 protein: CASARDRSTDTQYF
CDR3 DNA: TGTGCCAGCGCCAGGGACAGGAGCACAGATACGCAGTATTTT

clone size: .
J gene: TRBJ1-5
V gene: TRBV6-5
D gene: .
CDR3 protein: CASSQNSNQPQHF
CDR3 DNA: TGTGCCAGCAGCCAGAATAGCAATCAGCCCCAGCATTTT

clone size: .
J gene: TRBJ2-3
V gene: TRBV27
D gene: .
CDR3 protein: CASSFMGAQGADTQYF
CDR3 DNA: TGTGCCAGCAGTTTTATGGGGGCTCAAGGCGCAGATACGCAGTATTTT

clone size: .
J gene: TRBJ1-1
V gene: TRBV6-6
D gene: TRBD1
CDR3 protein: CAVVPGGTEAFF
CDR3 DNA: TGTGCCGTCGTACCAGGGGGCACTGAAGCTTTCTTT

clone size: once
J gene: TRBJ2-7
V gene: TRBV5-4
D gene: .
CDR3 protein: CASSLFQGHEQYF
CDR3 DNA: TGTGCCAGCAGCTTGTTCCAGGGTCACGAGCAGTACTTC

clone size: .
J gene: TRBJ2-3
V gene: TRBV5-1
D gene: .
CDR3 protein: CASSLQGSGGTDTQYF
CDR3 DNA: TGCGCCAGCAGCTTACAGGGTTCTGGCGGCACAGATACGCAGTATTTT

clone size: .
J gene: TRBJ2-7
V gene: TRBV5-4
D gene: .
CDR3 protein: CASSFGYEQYF
CDR3 DNA: TGTGCCAGCAGCTTCGGCTACGAGCAGTACTTC

clone size: .
J gene: TRBJ2-4
V gene: TRBV11-3
D gene: .
CDR3 protein: CASSPMESPAKNIQYF
CDR3 DNA: TGTGCCAGCAGCCCCATGGAGTCACCAGCCAAAAACATTCAGTACTTC

clone size: .
J gene: TRBJ2-3
V gene: TRBV19
D gene: .
CDR3 protein: CASHRGSGLGDTQYF
CDR3 DNA: TGTGCCAGTCATCGGGGGTCTGGATTGGGAGATACGCAGTATTTT

clone size: .
J gene: TRBJ1-1
V gene: TRBV24-1
D gene: .
CDR3 protein: CATSDTSETGEAFF
CDR3 DNA: TGTGCCACCAGTGATACCTCTGAGACAGGTGAAGCTTTCTTT

clone size: .
J gene: TRBJ1-6
V gene: TRBV7-9
D gene: .
CDR3 protein: CASSLPGRVISLHF
CDR3 DNA: TGTGCCAGCAGCCTTCCCGGGAGGGTTATATCCCTCCACTTT

clone size: .
J gene: TRBJ2-1
V gene: TRBV5-1
D gene: TRBD1
CDR3 protein: CASSPGTGGDEQFF
CDR3 DNA: TGCGCCAGCAGTCCCGGGACAGGGGGCGATGAGCAGTTCTTC

clone size: .
J gene: TRBJ1-3
V gene: TRBV14
D gene: .
CDR3 protein: CASRRGGSSGNTIYF
CDR3 DNA: TGTGCCAGCAGGCGAGGGGGAAGCTCTGGAAACACCATATATTTT

clone size: .
J gene: TRBJ1-3
V gene: TRBV2
D gene: .
CDR3 protein: CASSPAGSGNTIYF
CDR3 DNA: TGTGCCAGCAGTCCCGCGGGGTCTGGAAACACCATATATTTT

clone size: .
J gene: TRBJ2-7
V gene: TRBV6-2/TRBV6-3
D gene: TRBD2
CDR3 protein: CASSYSSGRALGEQYF
CDR3 DNA: TGTGCCAGCAGTTACTCTAGCGGGAGGGCCCTGGGAGAGCAGTACTTC

clone size: .
J gene: TRBJ1-5
V gene: TRBV7-9
D gene: .
CDR3 protein: CASSPREDTPQHF
CDR3 DNA: TGTGCCAGCAGCCCCCGCGAAGATACGCCCCAGCATTTT

clone size: .
J gene: TRBJ1-1
V gene: TRBV27
D gene: TRBD1
CDR3 protein: CASRSDRGGTEAFF
CDR3 DNA: TGTGCCAGCAGATCCGACAGGGGTGGGACTGAAGCTTTCTTT

clone size: .
J gene: TRBJ1-4
V gene: TRBV5-1
D gene: TRBD1
CDR3 protein: CASNPGLWTGEGEKLFF
CDR3 DNA: TGCGCCAGCAACCCCGGGCTTTGGACAGGGGAGGGTGAAAAACTGTTTTTT

clone size: few
J gene: TRBJ1-6
V gene: TRBV9
D gene: .
CDR3 protein: CASSPTETAPLHF
CDR3 DNA: TGTGCCAGCAGCCCAACCGAGACAGCACCCCTCCACTTT

clone size: .
J gene: TRBJ1-6
V gene: TRBV6-5
D gene: .
CDR3 protein: CASSHRSSYNSPLHF
CDR3 DNA: TGTGCCAGCAGTCACAGAAGCTCCTATAATTCACCCCTCCACTTT

clone size: .
J gene: TRBJ2-2
V gene: TRBV29-1
D gene: TRBD1
CDR3 protein: CSVRDRSTGELFF
CDR3 DNA: TGCAGCGTCCGGGACAGGTCCACCGGGGAGCTGTTTTTT

clone size: .
J gene: TRBJ1-5
V gene: TRBV10-3
D gene: .
CDR3 protein: CAISEGQGSNQPQHF
CDR3 DNA: TGTGCCATCAGTGAGGGGCAGGGAAGCAATCAGCCCCAGCATTTT

clone size: once
J gene: TRBJ1-1
V gene: TRBV5-1
D gene: TRBD1
CDR3 protein: CASSFEGQGISGAFF
CDR3 DNA: TGCGCCAGCAGCTTCGAGGGACAGGGCATCTCTGGAGCTTTCTTT

clone size: .
J gene: TRBJ2-7
V gene: TRBV9
D gene: .
CDR3 protein: CASSVGLVRSYEQYF
CDR3 DNA: TGTGCCAGCAGCGTAGGGCTAGTTCGGTCCTACGAGCAGTACTTC

clone size: .
J gene: TRBJ1-1
V gene: TRBV7-9
D gene: .
CDR3 protein: CASSFIQGNTEAFF
CDR3 DNA: TGTGCCAGCAGCTTCATACAGGGGAACACTGAAGCTTTCTTT

clone size: .
J gene: TRBJ2-3
V gene: TRBV28
D gene: TRBD1
CDR3 protein: CASRTRQGLDTQYF
CDR3 DNA: TGTGCCAGCCGAACTCGACAGGGCTTGGATACGCAGTATTTT

clone size: .
J gene: TRBJ1-1
V gene: TRBV11-3
D gene: TRBD1
CDR3 protein: CASSLTPRPGQGARAFF
CDR3 DNA: TGTGCCAGCAGCCTCACCCCCCGGCCGGGACAGGGGGCACGGGCTTTCTTT

clone size: .
J gene: TRBJ2-4
V gene: TRBV7-2
D gene: TRBD2
CDR3 protein: CASSLVGTKNLYAKNIQYF
CDR3 DNA: TGTGCCAGCAGCTTGGTGGGGACTAAAAATCTCTATGCCAAAAACATTCAGTACTTC

clone size: once
J gene: TRBJ2-7
V gene: TRBV6-2/TRBV6-3
D gene: TRBD1
CDR3 protein: CASSNHRQGARDEQYF
CDR3 DNA: TGTGCCAGCAGTAACCATCGACAGGGGGCTAGGGACGAGCAGTACTTC

clone size: .
J gene: TRBJ1-2
V gene: TRBV29-1
D gene: .
CDR3 protein: CSVDNGYTF
CDR3 DNA: TGCAGCGTTGATAATGGCTACACCTTC

clone size: .
J gene: TRBJ2-7
V gene: TRBV27
D gene: .
CDR3 protein: CASSFGGALYEQYF
CDR3 DNA: TGTGCCAGCAGTTTTGGGGGGGCCTTATACGAGCAGTACTTC

clone size: .
J gene: TRBJ2-3
V gene: TRBV7-2
D gene: TRBD2
CDR3 protein: CASSWSGLREVDTQYF
CDR3 DNA: TGTGCCAGCAGTTGGTCTGGGTTGCGGGAGGTGGATACGCAGTATTTT

clone size: .
J gene: TRBJ2-3
V gene: TRBV5-1
D gene: TRBD2
CDR3 protein: CASSLGLAGGADTQYF
CDR3 DNA: TGCGCCAGCAGCTTGGGTCTAGCGGGAGGGGCAGATACGCAGTATTTT

clone size: few
J gene: TRBJ1-2
V gene: TRBV14
D gene: .
CDR3 protein: CASSQGPVTGNYGYTF
CDR3 DNA: TGTGCCAGCAGCCAAGGGCCAGTGACAGGAAACTATGGCTACACCTTC

clone size: .
J gene: TRBJ1-4
V gene: TRBV7-2
D gene: .
CDR3 protein: CASSPPDGGNEKLFF
CDR3 DNA: TGTGCCAGCAGCCCACCGGACGGGGGAAATGAAAAACTGTTTTTT

clone size: .
J gene: TRBJ2-1
V gene: TRBV2
D gene: .
CDR3 protein: CASRSDGVGYNEQFF
CDR3 DNA: TGTGCCAGCAGATCTGACGGGGTGGGGTACAATGAGCAGTTCTTC

clone size: .
J gene: TRBJ2-5
V gene: TRBV30
D gene: TRBD2
CDR3 protein: CAWSSGSGKTQYF
CDR3 DNA: TGTGCCTGGAGCAGCGGGAGTGGGAAGACCCAGTACTTC

clone size: .
J gene: TRBJ1-3
V gene: TRBV7-2
D gene: TRBD1
CDR3 protein: CASSSLVGGFSGNTIYF
CDR3 DNA: TGTGCCAGCAGCTCCTTGGTAGGGGGCTTCTCTGGAAACACCATATATTTT

clone size: .
J gene: TRBJ2-5
V gene: TRBV5-1
D gene: .
CDR3 protein: CASSPAGRRETQYF
CDR3 DNA: TGCGCCAGCAGCCCCGCGGGGAGGCGGGAGACCCAGTACTTC

clone size: .
J gene: TRBJ1-1
V gene: TRBV9
D gene: .
CDR3 protein: CASSVAGIGNGAFF
CDR3 DNA: TGTGCCAGCAGCGTAGCAGGGATAGGGAATGGGGCTTTCTTT

clone size: .
J gene: TRBJ1-3
V gene: TRBV19
D gene: .
CDR3 protein: CASSINMGPGNTIYF
CDR3 DNA: TGTGCCAGTAGTATTAACATGGGGCCTGGAAACACCATATATTTT

clone size: .
J gene: TRBJ1-4
V gene: TRBV2
D gene: .
CDR3 protein: CASRTLLGAGEKLFF
CDR3 DNA: TGTGCCAGCAGGACCCTCCTGGGGGCTGGTGAAAAACTGTTTTTT

clone size: .
J gene: TRBJ1-1
V gene: TRBV7-9
D gene: .
CDR3 protein: CASSHLAAEAFF
CDR3 DNA: TGTGCCAGCAGCCACCTAGCCGCTGAAGCTTTCTTT

clone size: .
J gene: TRBJ2-2
V gene: TRBV7-8
D gene: .
CDR3 protein: CASSLQGRNGELFF
CDR3 DNA: TGTGCCAGCAGCCTCCAGGGTAGGAACGGGGAGCTGTTTTTT

clone size: once
J gene: TRBJ1-4
V gene: TRBV25-1
D gene: TRBD1
CDR3 protein: CASGLQGGNEKLFF
CDR3 DNA: TGTGCCAGCGGATTACAGGGGGGGAATGAAAAACTGTTTTTT

clone size: .
J gene: TRBJ1-3
V gene: TRBV6-5
D gene: .
CDR3 protein: CASSYGAEPSGNTIYF
CDR3 DNA: TGTGCCAGCAGTTACGGGGCAGAACCCTCGGGAAACACCATATATTTT

clone size: .
J gene: TRBJ2-4
V gene: TRBV19
D gene: TRBD1
CDR3 protein: CASSPRGTGGYIQYF
CDR3 DNA: TGTGCCAGTAGTCCCCGTGGGACAGGGGGTTACATTCAGTACTTC

clone size: .
J gene: TRBJ1-2
V gene: TRBV7-8
D gene: TRBD1
CDR3 protein: CASSLGDSRYGYTF
CDR3 DNA: TGTGCCAGCAGCCTAGGGGACAGTCGCTATGGCTACACCTTC

clone size: .
J gene: TRBJ1-2
V gene: TRBV19
D gene: .
CDR3 protein: CASTHPAGGKPYGYTF
CDR3 DNA: TGTGCCAGTACCCACCCGGCGGGGGGGAAACCCTATGGCTACACCTTC

clone size: .
J gene: TRBJ2-5
V gene: TRBV4-1
D gene: .
CDR3 protein: CASSQVGLAKETQYF
CDR3 DNA: TGCGCCAGCAGCCAAGTTGGGCTAGCAAAAGAGACCCAGTACTTC

clone size: .
J gene: TRBJ2-7
V gene: TRBV7-8
D gene: .
CDR3 protein: CASSLGPITYEQYF
CDR3 DNA: TGTGCCAGCAGCTTGGGCCCTATAACCTACGAGCAGTACTTC